The 29 T cell receptor beta chains below come from one sample, sequenced in a study of tumor and adjacent non-tumor tissue in lung cancer. The template was RNA from unsorted bulk tissue. Three rounds of nested PCR, following a modified ARM-PCR protocol, produced the TCRbeta library. TCRdb redid the calling of the multiplex PCR reads with MiXCR, one entry per CDR3 protein. The data show about 93,000 distinct CDR3 sequences, with roughly 66% seen just once and approximately 20% held by the top ten. Input material: lung tumor tissue. The receptors stem from a man aged 55-75 years with non-small cell lung cancer.

As to this clonotype: This may be a read error: a much more frequent sequence differs by one nucleotide. The chain carries TRBV11-2 and TRBJ1-1; a possible D gene is TRBD1 (6 bases). Germline-derived CDR1 and CDR2 are SGHAT and FQNNGV. This CDR3 is built from 14 residues. The CDR3 sequence: CTSSLGRGRTEAFF. CDR3 nucleotide sequence: TGTACCAGCAGCTTAGGCAGGGGAAGGACTGAAGCTTTCTTT.

The genes are TRBV29-1 and TRBJ1-1, with D possibly TRBD1 on 6 matching bases. The CDR3 runs to 11 residues. Trimming removed 6 bases from V and 6 bases from J, with 11 bases in between. The germline V gene encodes CDR1 SQVTM and CDR2 ANQGSEA. The CDR3: CSVGAGPEAFF. The CDR3, as DNA: TGCAGCGTGGGGGCAGGCCCTGAAGCTTTCTTT.

This clonotype showed up just a few times. The chain employs TRBV7-9 and TRBJ2-1, with 10 bases aligning to TRBD2. The CDR3 consists of 16 residues. Losses at the gene ends were 5 bases for V and 5 bases for J; bases not matched to a gene: 9. Per germline, CDR1 SEHNR and CDR2 FQNEAQ (reference sequence). CDR3 amino acids: CASSRAASGSHNEQFF. The CDR3 DNA follows: TGTGCCAGCAGCCGGGCAGCTAGCGGGAGCCACAATGAGCAGTTCTTC.

Concerning this clonotype itself: One junction end does not reproduce the germline sequence, and a read error may be involved. This chain links TRBV4-2 with TRBJ2-7, with D possibly being TRBD2 (6 bases). In germline, CDR1 is LGHNA, CDR2 YNFKEQ. The CDR3 loop spans 12 amino acids. CDR3 sequence reads: CASSQGSSVQYF. CDR3 sequence (DNA): TGTGCGAGCAGCCAGGGATCTAGCGTGCAGTACTTC.

Comments on this clonotype: At one boundary the junction diverges from the germline segment, which might be a read error. This rearrangement joins TRBV4-1 to TRBJ1-2, with a weak D call TRBD1 (6 bases). CDR1 and CDR2 (germline): MGHRA, YSYEKL. This CDR3 has 14 amino acids. This CDR3 is CTSRQANRVNGYTF. The CDR3 DNA is TGCACCAGCAGACAAGCGAACAGGGTCAATGGCTACACCTTC.

This clonotype was seen more than once but under ten times. Germline and junction disagree at one end, which may indicate a read error. The CDR3 sequence: CTSSYSGTGNYEQYF. The CDR3 DNA reads as TGTACCAGCAGTTACTCGGGGACGGGGAATTACGAGCAGTACTTC. The genes are TRBV6-5 and TRBJ2-7; the D gene could be TRBD1 or TRBD2 (5 bases each). Germline CDR1 is MNHEY and CDR2 is SVGAGI. The CDR3 length is 15 residues.

This clonotype was detected many times. V gene TRBV12-3 or TRBV12-4 combines with J gene TRBJ2-3; 8 bases agree with TRBD2. This CDR3 has 14 residues. J gave up 1 base and V 8 bases, and 5 bases lay outside the gene matches. In DNA form, the CDR3 reads TGTGCCAGCTGCCTGACTAGCGGCACAGATACGCAGTATTTT. Protein: CASCLTSGTDTQYF.

There are many counts of this clonotype. This rearrangement joins TRBV4-3 to TRBJ2-5; possible D gene TRBD1, 5 bases. There are 14 residues in the CDR3. CDR1 is LGHNA, CDR2 YSLEER, per germline. V lost 1 base, J lost 1 base, and 7 bases lay in between. CDR3 in DNA: TGCGCCAGCAGCCAAGCCACAGGCCAAGAGACCCAGTACTTC. Residues: CASSQATGQETQYF.

About this clonotype: One end of the junction varies from germline; a read error may be responsible. This chain uses TRBV5-5 with TRBJ1-2; the D gene is possibly TRBD1 (6 bases). Germline CDR1 is SGHKS and CDR2 is YYEKEE (reference sequence). The CDR3 is 13 residues long. CDR3 sequence reads: CASNLVAGAGYTF. The CDR3 DNA sequence: TGTGCCAGCAACTTGGTGGCGGGGGCCGGCTACACCTTC. Combining the CDR3 with reference TRBV5-5 and TRBJ1-2 gives the whole variable domain DAGVTQSPTHLIKTRGQQVTLRCSPISGHKSVSWYQQVLGQGPQFIFQYYEKEERGRGNFPDRFSARQFPNYSSELNVNALLLGDSALYLCASNLVAGAGYTFGSGTRLTVV.

Concerning this clonotype itself: A single base separates this from a much larger clone, so it may be a read error. Because the CDR3 is missing its conserved closing phenylalanine or tryptophan, this is likely a read error. This rearrangement joins TRBV5-1 to TRBJ2-3; 7 bases fit TRBD1. Per the germline V gene, CDR1 is SGHRS and CDR2 is YFSETQ. Unmatched junction bases numbered 6, after V lost 0 bases and J lost 5 bases. CDR3 size: 15 residues. The CDR3 loop is CASSLEGGPRDTQYL. The CDR3 coding sequence is TGCGCCAGCAGCTTGGAAGGGGGCCCGAGAGATACGCAGTATCTT.

This clonotype was found a few times. This may arise from a read error, as a much more abundant clone is one base away. The chain employs TRBV5-6 and TRBJ2-1; D possibly corresponds to TRBD2 (6 bases). With 2 bases removed from V and 11 bases from J, the gap between germline ends came to 17 bases. This CDR3 comprises 14 residues. CDR1 is SGHDT and CDR2 is YYEEEE in the germline V gene. Written as DNA, the CDR3 is TGTGCCAGCAGCTTAATTACTAGCTGGGATAAGCAGTTCTTC. It is translated as CASSLITSWDKQFF.

This rearrangement joins TRBV7-6 to TRBJ2-7, with D perhaps TRBD1 (5 bases). CDR3 length: 14 amino acids. V was shortened by 5 bases and J by 5 bases, with 16 bases between the two germline ends. Germline-derived CDR1 and CDR2 are SGHVS and FNYEAQ. The CDR3 reads CASSPGLGVDEQYF. The CDR3 nucleotides read TGTGCCAGCAGCCCAGGGTTGGGTGTCGACGAGCAGTACTTC.

This clonotype was recorded once. Germline is not matched at one junction end, which may reflect a read error. This chain connects TRBV29-1 to TRBJ2-2, with 7 bases matching TRBD2. The CDR3 runs 14 residues. In germline, CDR1 is SQVTM, CDR2 ANQGSEA. The CDR3 DNA reads as TGCAGCGTTGAAGGGCTAGCGGACACCGGGGAACTGGTTTTT. Translation gives CSVEGLADTGELVF.

This clonotype was recorded once. The rearrangement links TRBV5-5 to TRBJ1-2; D is unresolved. CDR1 and CDR2 (germline): SGHKS, YYEKEE (reference sequence). This CDR3 is built from 14 residues. Trimming stripped 0 bases from V and 5 bases from J, with 11 bases between. The CDR3 loop reads CASSLAVGLYGYTF. In DNA form, the CDR3 reads TGTGCCAGCAGCTTGGCCGTAGGGCTATATGGCTACACCTTC.

There are many counts of this clonotype. The rearrangement uses TRBV20-1 and TRBJ2-1, with TRBD2 matching over 9 bases. Germline lookup yields CDR1 DFQATT and CDR2 SNEGSKA (reference sequence). This CDR3 is built from 14 residues. V was pared by 3 bases and J by 5 bases, with 5 bases of the junction left unmatched. Written as DNA, the CDR3 is TGCAGTGCTAGGGGTGCGGGAGGGAACAATGAGCAGTTCTTC. The encoded protein is CSARGAGGNNEQFF.

This chain uses TRBV11-2 with TRBJ2-5, with D possibly being TRBD1 or TRBD2 (5 bases each). V dropped 0 bases and J dropped 5 bases, with 13 bases sitting between them. Germline loops: CDR1 SGHAT, CDR2 FQNNGV. There are 15 residues in the CDR3. The CDR3 DNA is TGTGCCAGCAGCTTAGATGCGGGCTCAGGGGAGACCCAGTACTTC. It specifies CASSLDAGSGETQYF.

The table lists this clonotype with many counts. The chain links TRBV4-3 to TRBJ2-4; tentative D call: TRBD1 (6 bases). V was trimmed by 0 bases and J by 4 bases, leaving 13 bases between them. CDR1 is LGHNA and CDR2 is YSLEER in the germline V gene. The CDR3 is 16 amino acids. In DNA form, the CDR3 reads TGCGCCAGCAGCCAAGATCTCCCCAGGGGTAAAAACATTCAGTACTTC. This encodes CASSQDLPRGKNIQYF.

Note on this clonotype: The junction departs from germline at one end; a sequencing error may be responsible. The chain recombines TRBV12-3 or TRBV12-4 with TRBJ2-2; possibly TRBD2 for D (6 bases). CDR3 size: 14 residues. As DNA, the CDR3 is TGTGCCAACAGTGGGGGGTTAAACTCAGGGGAGCTGTTTTTT. The encoded protein is CANSGGLNSGELFF.

As for this clonotype: At one end the junction does not follow the germline gene, possibly because of a read error. The chain employs TRBV12-3 or TRBV12-4 and TRBJ1-1; D might be TRBD1 (6 bases). This CDR3 is 14 amino acids long. For the CDR3, the DNA is TGTGCCAGCAAAACCAGGGTAGGGGGGACTGAAGCCTTCTTT. Translation: CASKTRVGGTEAFF.

Note on this clonotype: A read error may explain this, as a much larger clone is one base away. The chain carries TRBV4-3 and TRBJ1-5, with D possibly being TRBD1 (5 bases). Per germline, CDR1 LGHNA and CDR2 YSLEER. The CDR3 runs to 15 residues. In DNA form, the CDR3 reads TGCGCCATCAGCCAAGATAGATTGGGGGTTCAGCCCCAGCATTTT. This sequence encodes CAISQDRLGVQPQHF.

This clonotype was seen a single time. The chain recombines TRBV6-1 with TRBJ2-7, with D possibly TRBD1 on 7 matching bases. The CDR3 spans 15 residues. Germline V gene data show CDR1 as MNHNS and CDR2 as SASEGT. The V end lost 2 bases, the J end lost 4 bases, and 15 bases lay between the germline ends. CDR3 nucleotides: TGTGCCAGCAGTGAATCTGCAGGGGGGATATACGAGCAGTACTTC. Protein product: CASSESAGGIYEQYF.

This clonotype was detected many times. The rearrangement uses TRBV29-1 and TRBJ2-1, with 14 bases fitting TRBD2. The CDR3 has 15 residues. With V trimmed by 7 bases and J by 6 bases, 8 bases remained unmatched. Looked up from germline, CDR1 is SQVTM and CDR2 is ANQGSEA. The CDR3: CSAMGLAGVGNEQFF. The DNA of the CDR3 is TGCAGCGCAATGGGACTAGCGGGAGTGGGCAATGAGCAGTTCTTC.

Concerning this clonotype: Being one base from a much bigger clone, this may be a read error. The conserved final phenylalanine or tryptophan is absent from the CDR3, which likely points to a read error. V gene TRBV12-5 combines with J gene TRBJ2-3; no clear D gene. The V gene's germline CDR1 is LGHNT and CDR2 FRNRAP. V lost 6 bases and J 2 bases, leaving 9 bases between the germline ends. The CDR3 has 13 residues. The CDR3 region has the DNA TGTGCTAGTGGGTGGGGAAACACAGATACGCAGTATCTT. It codes for CASGWGNTDTQYL.

This clonotype was observed a single time. This sequence joins TRBV25-1 and TRBJ2-1; 10 nucleotides match TRBD2. The CDR3 is 17 residues long. The ends lost 1 base at V and 8 bases at J; junction bases unmatched: 11. The germline V gene encodes CDR1 MGHDK and CDR2 SYGVNS. The chain's CDR3 is CASSELTIAGGYDEQFF. In DNA form, the CDR3 reads TGTGCCAGCAGTGAATTGACTATAGCGGGAGGTTACGATGAGCAGTTCTTC.

A note on this clonotype: A read error may account for a junction end that differs from germline. The genes are TRBV11-1 and TRBJ2-3; unclear D gene. This CDR3 contains 15 residues. Germline CDR1 and CDR2: SGHAT and FQDESV (reference sequence). CDR3 sequence: CTSSLELVRADTQYF. CDR3 sequence (DNA): TGTACCAGTAGCTTAGAGCTAGTTCGGGCAGATACGCAGTATTTT.

This clonotype has a handful of counts. Possible read error: a much larger clone is one base away. The chain combines TRBV6-2 or TRBV6-3 with TRBJ2-1; 7 bases fit TRBD2. The CDR3 loop spans 13 amino acids. Germline-derived CDR1 and CDR2 are MNHEY and SVGEGT. This CDR3 reads CASRLAMSNKQFF. Here the CDR3 DNA reads TGTGCCAGCAGACTAGCGATGAGCAATAAGCAGTTCTTC.

This clonotype was counted a single time. A junction boundary mismatches the germline segment, possibly from a read error. This chain uses TRBV5-1 with TRBJ2-5; perhaps D is TRBD1 or TRBD2 (6 bases each). Germline V lookup: CDR1 SGHRS, CDR2 YFSETQ. The CDR3 loop spans 15 amino acids. The CDR3 DNA reads as TGCGCCAGCAACCCATCTGCTGCGGGACAAGAGACCCGGTACTTC. This gives the protein CASNPSAAGQETRYF. Full variable domain (rest looked up from reference TRBV5-1 and TRBJ2-5): KAGVTQTPRYLIKTRGQQVTLSCSPISGHRSVSWYQQTPGQGLQFLFEYFSETQRNKGNFPGRFSGRQFSNSRSEMNVSTLELGDSALYLCASNPSAAGQETRYFGPGTRLLVL.

The V and J genes are TRBV11-2 and TRBJ2-2; D is undetermined. The CDR3 has 14 residues. The V gene's germline CDR1 is SGHAT and CDR2 FQNNGV. V lost 0 bases and J 0 bases, leaving 2 bases between the germline ends. The CDR3 sequence is CASSLEPNTGELFF. For the CDR3, the DNA is TGTGCCAGCAGCTTAGAGCCGAACACCGGGGAGCTGTTTTTT.

This clonotype occurred a few times. The germline gene is not matched at one end of the junction; a read error may be the cause. The chain is built from TRBV14 and TRBJ1-1; D is perhaps TRBD1 (6 bases). CDR1 is SGHDN, CDR2 FVKESK, per germline. The CDR3 length is 14 residues. CDR3 DNA sequence: TGTGACAGCAGCCAGGACAGAATGAACATTGAAGCTTTCTTT. This sequence encodes CDSSQDRMNIEAFF.